This TCR beta chain was sequenced for a study of blood T cell repertoires in COVID-19. Study at large: Sites in the United States, Italy and Spain provided acute and convalescent COVID-19 samples. PBMCs, B-cell-depleted T cells, or T cells provided the cDNA or gDNA that made up the material.

With V trimmed by 5 bases and J by 2 bases, 7 bases remained unmatched. CDR1 SGHVS and CDR2 FNYEAQ come from the germline V gene. The CDR3 is made up of 17 amino acids. Original handling: Reference gene primer amplification in the assay estimated nucleated cell counts. TCRdb's table, derived via immunoSEQ multiplex PCR, lists solely in-frame clones and lacks some. V and J calls and clone size come straight from that table; D and trimming were deduced from the DNA. The table has 85,000 to 110,000 clones, around nine tenths seen once. Source material: peripheral blood. The origin of this receptor is a woman older than 75 in a cohort sampled during active COVID-19. The gene calls are TRBV7-6 and TRBJ2-5; 14 bases agree with TRBD2. Here the CDR3 DNA reads TGTGCCAGCAGCCCGGGGACTAGCGGGAGTGTTCAAGAGACCCAGTACTTC. This codes for CASSPGTSGSVQETQYF.